This TCR beta chain originates from a study of cytomegalovirus exposure and HLA in healthy donors. Whole-study findings and limits: Roughly uniform depth of sequencing across donors was assumed in presence/absence analyses. In a later analysis, TCR beta V- and J-gene trimming was associated with a missense DCLRE1C variant. Reportedly, a later analysis found an Asian-associated ancestry cluster had fewer N-insertions than the roughly 700-donor mean.

With 3 bases removed from V and 12 bases from J, the gap between germline ends came to 11 bases. Germline lookup yields CDR1 SGHVS and CDR2 FNYEAQ. The CDR3 is 12 amino acids. Comments on this clone: Its specificity is not known.

The PCR employed 60 Vbeta primers together with 13 Jbeta primers. Clones were read by immunoSEQ multiplex PCR, and TCRdb kept only the in-frame ones, dropping some. The profile shows more than 150,000 clones, 80% to 85% of them singletons. Healthy bone marrow donors made up the donor group. This TCR was recovered from a woman aged 18-29 years in good health and CMV-seronegative. The source material was PBMCs. The genes are TRBV7-6 and TRBJ1-4; D gene ambiguous. The CDR3 region has the DNA TGTGCCAGCAGCTTGTGGAGGGAGCAACTGTTTTTT. It is translated as CASSLWREQLFF.